Only one count was recorded for the clone carrying this T cell receptor (beta chain). Authors' processing steps: Reference gene primer amplification gave estimated nucleated cell counts. Data came from immunoSEQ multiplex PCR; TCRdb stores just in-frame clones and leaves some out. Clonal size and the V and J genes are those of that table, whereas D and trimming came from the DNA. The table records about 160,000 clones, around 80% of them present only once. This specimen belongs to a study of blood T cell repertoires in COVID-19. At the level of the study: The study drew acute and convalescent COVID-19 samples from the United States, Italy and Spain.

The germline V gene encodes CDR1 MRHNA and CDR2 SNTAGT. The CDR3 consists of 16 residues. V lost 0 bases to trimming and J lost 4 bases; unmatched junction nucleotides: 8. The sequence derives from an elderly woman with active or convalescent COVID-19. The chain is built from TRBV6-4 and TRBJ1-2, with TRBD1 identical over 7 bases. Sequences were obtained from peripheral blood. The CDR3 region has the DNA TGTGCCAGCAGTGACTCGAACAGGGGCTATAGCTATGGCTACACCTTC. Translation gives CASSDSNRGYSYGYTF.